Only a few counts were recorded for the clone carrying this TCR beta chain. Its antigen remains unidentified. This sample stems from a study of T cell responses to AZD1222 COVID-19 vaccine. TCRdb's table, derived via immunoSEQ multiplex PCR, lists solely in-frame clones and lacks some. The sample has tens of thousands of clones; 87% are singletons. Study-wide findings and caveats: In a largely white British group with more females than males, clonal diversity was possibly underestimated. Unmutated variant regions reportedly attract nearly half of all spike-specific TCRs.

Germline V gene sequence: CDR1 SGHDN, CDR2 FVKESK. CDR3 length: 15 residues. V shed 1 base and J shed 8 bases, with 17 bases lying between them. V is TRBV14 and J is TRBJ1-2; D is unresolved. The source of this sequence is an adult who received the AZD1222 COVID-19 vaccine. Sample: peripheral blood, taken 28 days after the second AZD1222 dose. The CDR3 DNA reads TGTGCCAGCAGCCAAGTTGGGTTACACCGTCTCGGCTACACCTTC. It encodes CASSQVGLHRLGYTF.